Described below is a single T cell receptor (beta chain) sequence and its context. This sample stems from a study of blood T cell repertoires in COVID-19. Assay: immunoSEQ multiplex PCR; the TCRdb copy retains only in-frame clones and omits some. Here the sample spans fewer than 500,000 clones, 86% being singletons. In germline, CDR1 is MNHEY, CDR2 SVGAGI. Germline trimming cut 7 bases from V and 3 bases from J; bases unmatched to any gene: 6. The CDR3 is 14 residues long. The J gene is TRBJ1-5, the V gene TRBV6-5, with 7 nucleotides matching TRBD1. Sample: peripheral blood. The TCR sequence derives from a woman in her thirties with active or convalescent COVID-19. CDR3 residues: CASNSGGINQPQHF. As DNA, the CDR3 is TGTGCCAGCAACTCAGGGGGGATCAATCAGCCCCAGCATTTT.